This note documents a single TCR beta chain sequence. Its antigen remains unidentified. Base qualities are missing; no much larger clone stands one base away. The germline V and J ends show losses of 6 bases and 1 base respectively, and no gene match explains 5 bases of the junction. In the germline V gene, CDR1 corresponds to SNHLY and CDR2 to FYNNEI. The CDR3 starts with the cysteine, ends with the phenylalanine, and has 14 residues. The only DNA kept is the CDR3, 42 bases in frame from the first base. This specimen belongs to a study of OX40 agonist ivuxolimab in advanced cancers. Some background on the complete study: Ivuxolimab, which targeted the costimulatory receptor OX40 (CD134), was an agonistic, fully human IgG2 monoclonal antibody. Of the approximately 54 patients in dose escalation, 19 had hepatocellular carcinoma, around 15 had melanoma, 9 had renal cell carcinoma and 9 had head and neck cancer. The point of sequencing TCRbeta in the periphery was to test whether ivuxolimab changed TCR sequence diversity and drove clonal T-cell expansion. The dose-escalation cohort was around 83% male with a mean age of 60 years, ranging from roughly 20 to 80. Prior anti-PD-1, anti-PD-L1 or anti-CTLA-4 therapy was permitted, and checkpoint inhibitors had been received by about 36% of dose-escalation patients. Intravenous ivuxolimab was administered to patients every 2 weeks at six dose levels: 0.01, 0.1, 0.3, 1.5, 3 and 10 mg/kg. The paper reports the monotherapy dose-escalation portion (N = 52 patients) of the phase I ivuxolimab trial. Partial responses occurred in three dose-escalation patients: two with cutaneous melanoma and one with hepatocellular carcinoma. The full study reports these points: After ivuxolimab, expanded clones were on average more numerous among CD8+ T cells than among CD4+ T cells. In partial responders in the 0.1-3.0 mg/kg groups, normalized peripheral clonal expansion was found to be among the lowest, especially among CD8+ T cells. Which antigens the clonally expanded peripheral T cells were specific for was not determined. At doses of 0.1 to 3.0 mg/kg, clonal expansion of both CD4+ and CD8+ T cells in blood was seen between baseline and week 6. Low levels of normalized T-cell clonal expansion were also seen in some patients who did not respond.

Patients with a history of autoimmune disease or receiving systemic immunosuppression were excluded from the trial. In every dose cohort, peripheral blood was drawn for TCR sequencing at baseline, cycle 4 day 1, and cycle 7 day 1. The samples were taken from a phase I, first-in-human, multicenter, open-label dose-escalation trial of ivuxolimab. Adults with locally advanced or metastatic head and neck squamous cell, hepatocellular, melanoma or renal cell carcinoma were enrolled in the trial. Before TCR sequencing, CD4+ and CD8+ T cells were separately sorted from peripheral blood. For sequencing of the TCRbeta CDR3 region, genomic DNA was extracted from the sorted cells. The immunoSEQ Assay was used for sequencing of TCRbeta CDR3 regions. In TCRdb, the immuneACCESS table is reduced to in-frame sequences with V and J assigned. These tables do not hold every clone; where another copy was compared, an unresolved V gene accounts for under half, and the others remain unexplained. A total of about 54,000 clones appear in this sample, 75% to 90% of them only once. Of the sample, roughly 0.68% falls within the top ten clones.

The TCR comes from an adult with an advanced solid tumor such as melanoma, head and neck, liver or kidney cancer. Sequenced material: CD4+ or CD8+ T cells sorted from blood, taken in a trial of the OX40 agonist ivuxolimab. The rearrangement combines TRBV2 with TRBJ2-7, and 8 junction bases match TRBD2. The CDR3 sequence is CASRMRGESYEQYF. The DNA sequence is as follows: TGTGCCAGCAGGATGCGGGGGGAATCCTACGAGCAGTACTTC.